Following are 30 T cell receptor beta chains from one sample sequenced in a study of shared clonotypes between healthy human individuals. Naive CD8 cells, CD45RO-negative and positively selected for CCR7, excluded terminally differentiated effector memory CD45RA+ cells. Here immunoSEQ multiplex PCR was the method, and the copy in TCRdb shows in-frame clones only, minus some. The sample shows about 580,000 clones, roughly 98% of them seen only once. Sample: naive CD8+ T cells sorted from blood. The receptors were gathered from a man under 40 in good health.

On this clone: Different DNA sequences within this sample yield the same CDR3. The chain carries TRBV27 and TRBJ2-7; 9 bases fit TRBD2. The CDR3 has 15 amino acids. CDR1 and CDR2 (germline): MNHEY, SMNVEV (reference sequence). Losses at the gene ends were 2 bases for V and 2 bases for J; bases not matched to a gene: 4. CDR3 loop: CASSLGASGTYEQYF. DNA for the CDR3: TGTGCCAGCAGTTTAGGTGCTAGCGGGACCTACGAGCAGTACTTC.

This sequence joins TRBV4-1 and TRBJ2-7, with D unclear. Germline CDR1 MGHRA, CDR2 YSYEKL. The V end lost 1 base, the J end lost 2 bases, and 6 bases lay between the germline ends. This CDR3 spans 13 amino acids. The CDR3 bases are TGCGCCAGCAGCCAAGGGGAAACCTACGAGCAGTACTTC. Translated: CASSQGETYEQYF.

This rearrangement joins TRBV5-1 to TRBJ2-1; D is ambiguous. V was cut by 4 bases and J by 10 bases, with 21 bases left in between. The CDR3 is 15 amino acids. Per germline, CDR1 SGHRS and CDR2 YFSETQ. The CDR3, as DNA: TGCGCCAGCAGCCACTACTCTGGGCAGTTTGAGGAGCAGTTCTTC. Protein sequence: CASSHYSGQFEEQFF.

The rearrangement links TRBV7-9 to TRBJ1-3, with D possibly matching TRBD1 (5 bases). Trimming removed 11 bases from V and 0 bases from J, with 8 bases in between. The CDR3 consists of 12 residues. Germline V gives CDR1 SEHNR, CDR2 FQNEAQ (reference sequence). CDR3 sequence (DNA): TGTGCCGGGACGGACTCTGGAAACACCATATATTTT. Amino acid sequence: CAGTDSGNTIYF.

V gene TRBV28 combines with J gene TRBJ1-2; TRBD1 aligns across 7 bases. With 2 bases clipped from V and 5 bases from J, the junction kept 5 bases outside the gene matches. Germline values: CDR1 MDHEN, CDR2 SYDVKM. CDR3 size: 14 residues. CDR3 sequence: CASSLATGRYGYTF. CDR3 DNA: TGTGCCAGCAGTTTAGCGACAGGGCGTTATGGCTACACCTTC.

This sequence joins TRBV19 and TRBJ1-1, with D unresolved. CDR1 LNHDA and CDR2 SQIVND come from the germline V gene (reference sequence). The CDR3 has 15 residues. V lost 3 bases to trimming and J lost 2 bases, with 13 bases between them. CDR3 residues: CASSIRTGLNTEAFF. The CDR3, as DNA: TGTGCCAGTAGTATCCGGACCGGACTTAACACTGAAGCTTTCTTT.

V usage is TRBV5-6 and J usage is TRBJ1-3; D is uncertain. Trimming cost V 3 bases and J 3 bases, with 10 bases left between them. CDR3 size: 14 residues. Germline V lookup: CDR1 SGHDT, CDR2 YYEEEE. Here the CDR3 DNA reads TGTGCCAGCAGCTCCCGGATTTTTGGAAACACCATATATTTT. This encodes CASSSRIFGNTIYF.

V is TRBV29-1 and J is TRBJ2-1; the D is unclear. CDR1 SQVTM and CDR2 ANQGSEA come from the germline V gene. Trimming shortened V by 1 base and J by 2 bases, and 15 bases separated the two germline ends. The CDR3 is 16 residues long. This CDR3 reads CSVEGLQLSTYNEQFF. The DNA of the CDR3 is TGCAGCGTTGAAGGCCTCCAGTTATCCACCTACAATGAGCAGTTCTTC.

As DNA, the CDR3 is TGTGCCAGCAGTTTTGGGACTAGCGTCGACGAGCAGTACTTC. Protein product: CASSFGTSVDEQYF. The V gene is TRBV28, the J gene TRBJ2-7, with TRBD2 matching over 10 bases. This CDR3 has 14 amino acids. Trimming removed 3 bases from V and 5 bases from J; junction bases left unmatched: 4. CDR1 is MDHEN, CDR2 SYDVKM, per germline.

The V gene is TRBV9, the J gene TRBJ2-3; D remains ambiguous. The CDR3 has 13 residues. Germline V lookup: CDR1 SGDLS, CDR2 YYNGEE. V was trimmed by 3 bases and J by 4 bases, leaving 9 bases between them. The CDR3 is CASSGGSSDTQYF. DNA of the CDR3: TGTGCCAGCAGCGGAGGAAGTTCAGATACGCAGTATTTT.

The CDR3 loop reads CASVISASSYNEQFF. DNA for the CDR3: TGTGCCAGTGTAATTAGCGCGAGCTCCTACAATGAGCAGTTCTTC. This rearrangement joins TRBV27 to TRBJ2-1; a possible D gene is TRBD2 (5 bases). The V end lost 9 bases, the J end lost 0 bases, and 15 bases lay between the germline ends. The CDR3 runs to 15 residues. CDR1 and CDR2 (germline): MNHEY, SMNVEV (reference sequence).

The CDR3 bases are TGTGCCAGCAGCGTAGGAGGGCGGGAGGACAATGAGCAGTTCTTC. It translates to CASSVGGREDNEQFF. This rearrangement joins TRBV9 to TRBJ2-1; TRBD2 matches at 8 bases. The V gene end was trimmed by 0 bases and the J gene end by 5 bases; junction bases not matched to a gene: 4. CDR1 SGDLS and CDR2 YYNGEE come from the germline V gene. This CDR3 spans 15 amino acids.

The CDR3 loop is CASSQAGGPSIQYF. In DNA, the CDR3 is TGTGCCAGCAGCCAAGCGGGAGGGCCCAGCATTCAGTACTTC. V gene TRBV27 combines with J gene TRBJ2-4, with 10 bases identical to TRBD2. The CDR3 runs 14 residues. CDR1 and CDR2 (germline): MNHEY, SMNVEV (reference sequence). Trimming removed 6 bases from V and 9 bases from J; junction bases left unmatched: 8.

In DNA form, the CDR3 reads TGTGCCAGCAGTGAAGCGCTGGGTTTCGGGGAGCTGTTTTTT. This codes for CASSEALGFGELFF. This chain uses TRBV6-1 with TRBJ2-2; no clear D. CDR3 length: 14 amino acids. Germline V CDR1 and CDR2: MNHNS, SASEGT. Trimming took off 0 bases at V and 7 bases at J, with 9 bases between the two ends.

The V gene is TRBV9, the J gene TRBJ1-1, with a possible D match to TRBD1 (5 bases). CDR1 and CDR2 from the germline V gene are SGDLS and YYNGEE. The V and J ends lost 0 bases and 4 bases respectively, with 13 bases between them. The CDR3 has 15 residues. The CDR3 reads CASSVGLGVGTEAFF. The CDR3, as DNA: TGTGCCAGCAGCGTAGGGCTAGGGGTGGGCACTGAAGCTTTCTTT.

V is TRBV27 and J is TRBJ1-2; D uncertain. The V gene's germline CDR1 is MNHEY and CDR2 SMNVEV (reference sequence). V shed 4 bases and J shed 2 bases, with 11 bases lying between them. The CDR3 is 14 amino acids. The CDR3 protein is CASSSRTSNYGYTF. In DNA form, the CDR3 reads TGTGCCAGCAGTTCCAGGACCTCGAACTATGGCTACACCTTC.

The chain has TRBV6-1 and TRBJ2-1; D is undetermined. CDR1 and CDR2 (germline): MNHNS, SASEGT. V was shortened by 0 bases and J by 3 bases, with 9 bases between the two germline ends. This CDR3 is 15 amino acids long. In DNA form, the CDR3 reads TGTGCCAGCAGTGAAGCAATTATGGGCTACAATGAGCAGTTCTTC. Translating gives CASSEAIMGYNEQFF.

The rearrangement links TRBV7-9 to TRBJ2-7; TRBD1 matches 9 bases. This CDR3 has 17 residues. V shed 5 bases and J 3 bases; nucleotides not matched to a gene: 14. CDR1 and CDR2 from the germline V gene are SEHNR and FQNEAQ (reference sequence). This CDR3 is CASSATQTDRGYYEQYF. DNA for the CDR3: TGTGCCAGCAGCGCCACACAGACGGACAGGGGATACTACGAGCAGTACTTC.

This clone was observed a single time. Distinct nucleotide sequences in the sample also encode this CDR3. The chain is built from TRBV29-1 and TRBJ2-1; possible D gene TRBD2, 5 bases. The V end was cut by 3 bases, the J end by 4 bases, with 7 bases between. Germline V gene lookup returns CDR1 SQVTM and CDR2 ANQGSEA. There are 12 residues in the CDR3. CDR3 DNA sequence: TGCAGCGTTGATCGGGGTTACAATGAGCAGTTCTTC. Its translation: CSVDRGYNEQFF.

V and J are TRBV29-1 and TRBJ1-2; possible D gene TRBD1, 5 bases. Per the germline V gene, CDR1 is SQVTM and CDR2 is ANQGSEA. Trimming pared 3 bases from V and 2 bases from J, leaving 10 bases between. This CDR3 has 13 amino acids. CDR3: CSVEAEGNYGYTF. The CDR3 nucleotides are TGCAGCGTTGAGGCAGAGGGGAACTATGGCTACACCTTC.

The V and J genes are TRBV27 and TRBJ2-1; TRBD1 agrees at 10 bases. V lost 4 bases, J lost 7 bases, and 7 bases stayed unmatched. CDR3 length equals 15 residues. The germline V gene encodes CDR1 MNHEY and CDR2 SMNVEV (reference sequence). CDR3 nucleotides: TGTGCCAGCAGTTCGACAGGGGGCGCGATAAATGAGCAGTTCTTC. Protein: CASSSTGGAINEQFF.

V usage is TRBV11-2 and J usage is TRBJ2-7; 10 nucleotides align to TRBD2. The CDR3 runs to 14 residues. Germline values: CDR1 SGHAT, CDR2 FQNNGV. Trimming removed 2 bases from V and 7 bases from J; junction bases left unmatched: 5. Here the CDR3 DNA reads TGTGCCAGCAGCTTACTAGCGGGAGATCTGGAGCAGTACTTC. It encodes CASSLLAGDLEQYF. The full variable domain, its missing parts supplied by reference TRBV11-2 and TRBJ2-7, is EAGVAQSPRYKIIEKRQSVAFWCNPISGHATLYWYQQILGQGPKLLIQFQNNGVVDDSQLPKDRFSAERLKGVDSTLKIQPAKLEDSAVYLCASSLLAGDLEQYFGPGTRLTVT.

The chain has TRBV7-9 and TRBJ2-7; no firm D call. V was shortened by 4 bases and J by 5 bases, with 9 bases between the two germline ends. The CDR3 sequence is 12 residues long. Germline values: CDR1 SEHNR, CDR2 FQNEAQ (reference sequence). The chain's CDR3 is CASSYPVNEQYF. The CDR3, as DNA: TGTGCCAGCAGCTACCCCGTCAACGAGCAGTACTTC.

About this clone: Other DNA sequences in the sample encode the same CDR3. The chain is built from TRBV9 and TRBJ2-7; D not resolved. The CDR3 covers 13 residues. Trimming removed 0 bases from V and 6 bases from J, with 10 bases in between. Germline V gene sequence: CDR1 SGDLS, CDR2 YYNGEE. The CDR3 protein is CASSVDGSGEQYF. The CDR3 nucleotides are TGTGCCAGCAGCGTAGACGGTAGTGGCGAGCAGTACTTC.

The rearrangement joins TRBV5-1 to TRBJ1-1, with a weak D call TRBD1 (5 bases). The CDR3 covers 14 residues. V shed 2 bases and J shed 0 bases, with 8 bases lying between them. Germline V gene lookup returns CDR1 SGHRS and CDR2 YFSETQ. CDR3 in amino acids: CASSFRVMNTEAFF. For the CDR3, the DNA is TGCGCCAGCAGCTTCAGGGTAATGAACACTGAAGCTTTCTTT. Filled out from reference TRBV5-1 and TRBJ1-1, the complete variable domain reads KAGVTQTPRYLIKTRGQQVTLSCSPISGHRSVSWYQQTPGQGLQFLFEYFSETQRNKGNFPGRFSGRQFSNSRSEMNVSTLELGDSALYLCASSFRVMNTEAFFGQGTRLTVV.

The rearrangement uses TRBV7-9 and TRBJ2-3, with 9 bases matching TRBD2. The CDR3 sequence is 17 residues long. Unmatched junction bases numbered 9, after V lost 4 bases and J lost 1 base. The germline V gene has CDR1 SEHNR and CDR2 FQNEAQ (reference sequence). CDR3 sequence (DNA): TGTGCCAGCAGCTCCAGGCGAGCGGGAGGTGGCACAGATACGCAGTATTTT. Its protein is CASSSRRAGGGTDTQYF.

J is TRBJ2-7 and V is TRBV9; tentatively, D is TRBD2 (6 bases). The CDR3 covers 17 residues. CDR1 and CDR2 from the germline V gene are SGDLS and YYNGEE. V was clipped by 3 bases and J by 0 bases, with 19 bases between them. The CDR3 protein is CASSATDVGEVSYEQYF. CDR3 DNA: TGTGCCAGCAGCGCCACTGACGTGGGGGAGGTCTCCTACGAGCAGTACTTC.

The sample holds one count of this clone. This chain joins TRBV7-6 and TRBJ2-2; 7 bases align to TRBD1. Losses at the gene ends were 4 bases for V and 2 bases for J; bases not matched to a gene: 13. CDR3 length: 18 amino acids. The germline CDR1 and CDR2 sequences are SGHVS and FNYEAQ. The CDR3 DNA follows: TGTGCCAGCAGCTCTGGGACAGCCGTCGTCCTAAACACCGGGGAGCTGTTTTTT. Translated, it gives CASSSGTAVVLNTGELFF.

This chain joins TRBV7-9 and TRBJ2-7, with 8 bases that match TRBD2. Germline loops: CDR1 SEHNR, CDR2 FQNEAQ (reference sequence). The CDR3 loop spans 16 amino acids. V lost 5 bases to trimming and J lost 3 bases; unmatched junction nucleotides: 12. The CDR3 DNA reads as TGTGCCAGCAGCCCCCCGGATAGCGGGGACCTCTACGAGCAGTACTTC. It specifies CASSPPDSGDLYEQYF.

DNA for the CDR3: TGTGCCAGTAAAGACGGCGGGAGGATCTACAATGAGCAGTTCTTC. Amino acids: CASKDGGRIYNEQFF. V usage is TRBV19 and J usage is TRBJ2-1, with 8 bases fitting TRBD2. V was clipped by 7 bases and J by 3 bases; unmatched bases: 8. This CDR3 comprises 15 residues. Looked up from germline, CDR1 is LNHDA and CDR2 is SQIVND (reference sequence).